This passage covers 6 T cell receptor beta chains from one sample sequenced in a study of cytomegalovirus exposure and HLA in healthy donors. PCR used 60 Vbeta primers and 13 Jbeta primers. The method was immunoSEQ multiplex PCR; TCRdb's version includes in-frame clones alone and lacks a portion of them. The sample lists 130,000 to 150,000 clones; 78% were seen once. The source material was PBMCs. These receptors all come from a female donor in good health and CMV-seronegative.

V and J are TRBV6-6 and TRBJ2-3; 8 nucleotides line up with TRBD1. CDR1 is MNHNY and CDR2 is SVGAGI in the germline V gene (reference sequence). This CDR3 contains 16 residues. J was trimmed by 4 bases and V by 0 bases; bases with no gene match: 6. CDR3: CASSYSTQGAPDTQYF. In DNA form, the CDR3 reads TGTGCCAGCAGTTACTCGACCCAGGGGGCCCCAGATACGCAGTATTTT.

The chain employs TRBV6-1 and TRBJ1-4, with D uncertain. V was cut by 0 bases and J by 8 bases, with 16 bases left in between. Germline assignment: CDR1 MNHNS and CDR2 SASEGT. The CDR3 covers 16 residues. In DNA form, the CDR3 reads TGTGCCAGCAGTGAAGCATGGGCCGGGGTAAACGAAAAACTGTTTTTT. It yields the protein CASSEAWAGVNEKLFF.

The gene calls are TRBV11-3 and TRBJ2-7; 8 nucleotides agree with TRBD2. Germline lookup yields CDR1 SGHNT and CDR2 YENEEA. With 2 bases clipped from V and 3 bases from J, the junction kept 3 bases outside the gene matches. The CDR3 sequence is 14 residues long. The CDR3 coding sequence is TGTGCCAGCAGCTTAACGAGCGGGGGCTACGAGCAGTACTTC. Amino acids: CASSLTSGGYEQYF.

V gene TRBV29-1 combines with J gene TRBJ1-1; D unresolved. This CDR3 spans 14 amino acids. The germline V gene encodes CDR1 SQVTM and CDR2 ANQGSEA. Trimming took off 4 bases at V and 3 bases at J, with 15 bases between the two ends. For the CDR3, the DNA is TGCAGCGTTGCTTATAGCTTTGTGTACACTGAAGCTTTCTTT. Protein product: CSVAYSFVYTEAFF.

The V call is TRBV6-6, the J call TRBJ2-7; the match to TRBD1 covers 10 bases. CDR3 length: 15 amino acids. Germline V gene data show CDR1 as MNHNY and CDR2 as SVGAGI (reference sequence). The V and J ends lost 2 bases and 4 bases, in that order; junction bases with no gene match: 5. The CDR3 DNA reads as TGTGCCAGCAGTTACCGCGGACAGGGGGTTTACGAGCAGTACTTC. This encodes CASSYRGQGVYEQYF.

The chain recombines TRBV6-1 with TRBJ2-7; D is ambiguous. The CDR3 length is 13 residues. V dropped 7 bases and J dropped 1 base, with 11 bases sitting between them. Per the germline V gene, CDR1 is MNHNS and CDR2 is SASEGT. CDR3 residues: CASISVLSYEQYF. In DNA, the CDR3 is TGTGCCAGCATTTCGGTCCTATCCTACGAGCAGTACTTC.